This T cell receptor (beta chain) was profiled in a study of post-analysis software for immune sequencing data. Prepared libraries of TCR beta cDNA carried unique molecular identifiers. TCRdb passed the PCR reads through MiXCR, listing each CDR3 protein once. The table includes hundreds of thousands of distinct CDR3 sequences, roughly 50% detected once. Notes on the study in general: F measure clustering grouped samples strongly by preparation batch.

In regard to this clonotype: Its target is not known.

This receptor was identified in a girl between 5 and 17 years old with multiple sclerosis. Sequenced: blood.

CDR3 nucleotides: TGTGCTAGCTCCTTAGGAGCGGGAGGAGCCTACGAGCAGTACTTC. It is translated as CASSLGAGGAYEQYF. The chain employs TRBV7-7 and TRBJ2-7; 9 bases align to TRBD2. Germline lookup yields CDR1 SSHAT and CDR2 FNYEAQ (reference sequence). The CDR3 contains 15 residues.